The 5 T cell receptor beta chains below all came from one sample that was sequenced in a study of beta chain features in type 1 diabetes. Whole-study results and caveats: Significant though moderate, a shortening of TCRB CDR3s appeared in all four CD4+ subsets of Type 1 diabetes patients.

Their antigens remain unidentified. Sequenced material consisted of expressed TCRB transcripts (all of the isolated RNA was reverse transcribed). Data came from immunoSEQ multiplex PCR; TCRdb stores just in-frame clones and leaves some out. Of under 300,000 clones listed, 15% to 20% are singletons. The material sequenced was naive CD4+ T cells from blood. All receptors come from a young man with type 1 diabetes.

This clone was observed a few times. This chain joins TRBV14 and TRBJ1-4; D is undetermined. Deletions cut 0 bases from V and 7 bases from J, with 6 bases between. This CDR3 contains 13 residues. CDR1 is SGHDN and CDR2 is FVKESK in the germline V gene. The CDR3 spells CASSQDLAEKLFF. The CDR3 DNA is TGTGCCAGCAGCCAAGATCTGGCTGAAAAACTGTTTTTT. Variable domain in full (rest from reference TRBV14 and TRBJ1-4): EAGVTQFPSHSVIEKGQTVTLRCDPISGHDNLYWYRRVMGKEIKFLLHFVKESKQDESGMPNNRFLAERTGGTYSTLKVQPAELEDSGVYFCASSQDLAEKLFFGSGTQLSVL.

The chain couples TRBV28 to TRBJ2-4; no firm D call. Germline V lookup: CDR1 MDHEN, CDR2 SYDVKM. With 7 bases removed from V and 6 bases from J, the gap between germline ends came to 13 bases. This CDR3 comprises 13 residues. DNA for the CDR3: TGTGCCAGCACTCTTTTGGCCGGAAACATTCAGTACTTC. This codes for CASTLLAGNIQYF.

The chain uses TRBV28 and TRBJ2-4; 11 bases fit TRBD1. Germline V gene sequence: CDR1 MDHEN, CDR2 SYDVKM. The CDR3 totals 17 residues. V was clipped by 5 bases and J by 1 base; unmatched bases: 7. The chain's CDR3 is CASSPLGQGAAKNIQYF. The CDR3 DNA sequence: TGTGCCAGCAGTCCCTTAGGACAGGGGGCTGCCAAAAACATTCAGTACTTC.

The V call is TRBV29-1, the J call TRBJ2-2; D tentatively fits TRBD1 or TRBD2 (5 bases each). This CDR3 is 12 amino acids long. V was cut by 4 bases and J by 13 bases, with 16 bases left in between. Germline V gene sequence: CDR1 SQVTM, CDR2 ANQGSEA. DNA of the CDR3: TGCAGCGTTGTTCCGGGACGTGGGTTGCTGTTTTTT. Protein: CSVVPGRGLLFF.

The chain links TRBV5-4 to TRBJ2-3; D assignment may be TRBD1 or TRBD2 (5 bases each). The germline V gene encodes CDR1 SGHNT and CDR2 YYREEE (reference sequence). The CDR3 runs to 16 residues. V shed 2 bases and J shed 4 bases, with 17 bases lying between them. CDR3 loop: CASSLVPRAAADTQYF. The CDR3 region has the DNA TGTGCCAGCAGCTTAGTTCCCAGGGCAGCGGCAGATACGCAGTATTTT. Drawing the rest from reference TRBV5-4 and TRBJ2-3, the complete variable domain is ETGVTQSPTHLIKTRGQQVTLRCSSQSGHNTVSWYQQALGQGPQFIFQYYREEENGRGNFPPRFSGLQFPNYSSELNVNALELDDSALYLCASSLVPRAAADTQYFGPGTRLTVL.